This TCR beta chain was captured in a study of T cells in Graves' hyperthyroidism and ophthalmopathy. Study-level points and caveats: Model predictions of ophthalmopathy came a median 6.5 months before onset.

In regard to this clonotype: Its antigen is not identified.

RNA transcripts yielded amplified TCR beta CDR3 regions. A set of HTBI primers served as the primers for a first-round RT-PCR of the TCR CDR3. TCRdb re-analysed the multiplex PCR reads in MiXCR, keeping a single row per CDR3 protein. The table includes about 510,000 distinct CDR3 sequences, 12% to 15% detected once. Clinical symptoms, serum thyroxine and TRAb, thyroid ultrasound and orbital computed tomography together formed the diagnostic basis. The source of this sequence is a woman aged 35 to 49 with Graves' hyperthyroidism. The specimen sequenced was blood.

CDR3 nucleotide sequence: TGTGCCACAGGGGCTATTGGGAATGAGCAGTTCTTC. Amino acids: CATGAIGNEQFF. The V and J genes are TRBV10-3 and TRBJ2-1; a weak D match, TRBD1 (6 bases). The V gene lost 10 bases and the J gene lost 7 bases, with 14 bases spanning the gap. Germline CDR1 is ENHRY and CDR2 is SYGVKD. CDR3 size: 12 residues.